The T cell receptor (beta chain) described here comes from a study of blood T cell repertoires in COVID-19. Sequenced by immunoSEQ multiplex PCR; TCRdb stores in-frame clones only, minus some. The top ten hold more than 9.5% of the sample, which has some 96,000 clones, less than 90% seen once. Between the trimmed V and J ends, which lost 4 bases and 1 base, there was a span of 15 bases. CDR1 and CDR2 from the germline V gene are SGHNT and YYREEE (reference sequence). This CDR3 has 17 amino acids. The V call is TRBV5-4, the J call TRBJ1-6; D is unclear. The clonotype was recovered from a human donor in a cohort sampled during active COVID-19. Sequenced sample: peripheral blood. CDR3 protein: CASSRGTDYSYNSPLHF. The DNA for the CDR3 is TGTGCCAGCAGCCGAGGAACGGATTATTCCTATAATTCACCCCTCCACTTT.